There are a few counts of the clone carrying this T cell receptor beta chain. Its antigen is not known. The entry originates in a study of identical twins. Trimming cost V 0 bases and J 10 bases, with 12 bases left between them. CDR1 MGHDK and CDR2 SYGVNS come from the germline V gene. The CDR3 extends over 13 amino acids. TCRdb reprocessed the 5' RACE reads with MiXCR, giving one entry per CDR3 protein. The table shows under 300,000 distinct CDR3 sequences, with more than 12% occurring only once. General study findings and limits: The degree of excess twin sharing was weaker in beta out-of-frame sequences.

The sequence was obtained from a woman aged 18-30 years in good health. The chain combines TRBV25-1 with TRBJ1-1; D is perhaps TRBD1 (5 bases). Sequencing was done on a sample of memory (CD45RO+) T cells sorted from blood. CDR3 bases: TGTGCCAGCAGTGAATATCGAGGGCAGGGAGCTTTCTTT. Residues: CASSEYRGQGAFF.